This T cell receptor (beta chain) was observed in a study of technical replicates of blood from a few donors. Sequencing used immunoSEQ multiplex PCR; TCRdb keeps in-frame clones, though not all of them. The repertoire holds about 59,000 clones, about 93% seen once, with roughly 4% in the top ten. The CDR3 loop spans 13 amino acids. V shed 5 bases, J shed 8 bases, and the junction held 6 bases outside the gene matches. Germline-derived CDR1 and CDR2 are SGHTA and FQGTGA. This sequence was found in a human donor in good health. Some clones in this sample may be carry-over from other donors' samples. The specimen sequenced was PBMCs. This chain connects TRBV7-3 to TRBJ1-2, with 9 bases that match TRBD1. The CDR3 region is CASSRGQGGGYTF. The CDR3 nucleotides are TGTGCCAGCAGCCGGGGACAGGGCGGAGGCTACACCTTC.